This TCR beta chain was recovered during a study of blood T cell repertoires in COVID-19. V was cut by 4 bases and J by 10 bases, with 5 bases left in between. Germline V gene data show CDR1 as MDHEN and CDR2 as SYDVKM. The CDR3 loop spans 10 amino acids. Original methodology: Quantification of nucleated cells was approximated via reference gene primer amplification. Repertoires were generated with immunoSEQ multiplex PCR, while TCRdb's copy carries only in-frame clones and drops some. V, J and clone size are taken as reported in that table, and D and trimming were inferred from the DNA itself. The sample carries roughly 150,000 clones, more than 75% recorded once.

The chain uses TRBV28 and TRBJ1-5; D is uncertain. Sequenced material: peripheral blood. The receptor comes from a man aged 60-69 years with acute or convalescent COVID-19. The chain's CDR3 is CASSSGPQHF. CDR3 bases: TGTGCCAGCAGTTCCGGTCCCCAGCATTTT.